The 31 T cell receptor beta chains below were found in one sample sequenced in a study of T cells in tumors and immune-related adverse events. Repertoires were generated with immunoSEQ multiplex PCR, while TCRdb's copy carries only in-frame clones and drops some. The table records fewer than 4,500 clones, around 82% of them present only once. The specimen was skin tissue, collected from a patient treated with anti-PD-1 therapy. The receptors stem from a female donor with metastatic renal cell carcinoma.

The chain links TRBV7-9 to TRBJ1-2; TRBD1 aligns across 8 bases. The CDR3 consists of 14 residues. From germline, CDR1 is SEHNR and CDR2 FQNEAQ (reference sequence). Losses at the gene ends were 6 bases for V and 4 bases for J; bases not matched to a gene: 7. CDR3 sequence: CASRDREGLYGYTF. The CDR3 DNA sequence: TGTGCCAGCAGGGACAGGGAAGGACTCTATGGCTACACCTTC.

The rearrangement links TRBV30 to TRBJ1-5; D is unresolved. The germline V gene has CDR1 GTSNPN and CDR2 SVGIG (reference sequence). Trimming stripped 1 base from V and 0 bases from J, with 13 bases between. The CDR3 length is 16 residues. The DNA of the CDR3 is TGTGCCTGGAGTGCCGGAGGGCATTATAGCAATCAGCCCCAGCATTTT. As protein: CAWSAGGHYSNQPQHF. The full variable domain, its missing parts supplied by reference TRBV30 and TRBJ1-5, is SQTIHQWPATLVQPVGSPLSLECTVEGTSNPNLYWYRQAAGRGLQLLFYSVGIGQISSEVPQNLSASRPQDRQFILSSKKLLLSDSGFYLCAWSAGGHYSNQPQHFGDGTRLSIL.

The chain uses TRBV7-6 and TRBJ2-6; D is undetermined. The germline V gene encodes CDR1 SGHVS and CDR2 FNYEAQ. V lost 5 bases and J lost 5, with 22 bases in between. The CDR3 totals 18 residues. The CDR3 DNA is TGTGCCAGCAGCCACTGCTCAATCTCACAAAGTCGGGCCAACGTCCTGACTTTC. It yields the protein CASSHCSISQSRANVLTF.

V and J are TRBV10-1 and TRBJ2-7; 9 nucleotides line up with TRBD2. Trimming took 2 bases from V and 5 from J; bases not matched to a gene: 7. The CDR3 has 15 amino acids. CDR1 is WNHNN, CDR2 SYGVQD, per germline (reference sequence). Written as DNA, the CDR3 is TGCGCCAGCAGTGAGGGGCTAGCGGGATCCCACGAGCAGTACTTC. Translating it yields CASSEGLAGSHEQYF.

This clone has only one observation. The chain's CDR3 is CASSIPREYHQPQHF. In DNA form, the CDR3 reads TGTGCCAGTAGTATACCCAGGGAATACCATCAGCCCCAGCATTTT. The gene calls are TRBV19 and TRBJ1-5; D perhaps matches TRBD1 (5 bases). V was cut by 2 bases and J by 5 bases, with 13 bases left in between. CDR1 and CDR2 (germline): LNHDA, SQIVND (reference sequence). The CDR3 is made up of 15 amino acids.

This CDR3 is CASSLPPWTGWDTEAFF. For the CDR3, the DNA is TGTGCCAGCAGCTTACCGCCTTGGACAGGGTGGGACACTGAAGCTTTCTTT. The chain carries TRBV5-8 and TRBJ1-1; 8 nucleotides agree with TRBD1. Per germline, CDR1 SGHTS and CDR2 YDEGEE. CDR3 length: 17 residues. With V trimmed by 2 bases and J by 3 bases, 12 bases remained unmatched.

This chain connects TRBV18 to TRBJ2-5; D is undetermined. This CDR3 spans 16 amino acids. Germline CDR1 is KGHSH and CDR2 is LQKENI. V lost 0 bases to trimming and J lost 1 base, with 12 bases between them. This CDR3 reads CASSPPAITSQETQYF. The DNA of the CDR3 is TGTGCCAGCTCACCACCCGCCATTACCTCCCAAGAGACCCAGTACTTC.

The chain employs TRBV6-5 and TRBJ2-7; the D gene could be TRBD1 or TRBD2 (5 bases each). Germline V CDR1 and CDR2: MNHEY, SVGAGI. V was shortened by 4 bases and J by 2 bases, with 9 bases between the two germline ends. The length of the CDR3 is 13 residues. DNA of the CDR3: TGTGCCAGCAGTTGGGGACCAACCTACGAGCAGTACTTC. Translated: CASSWGPTYEQYF.

V usage is TRBV27 and J usage is TRBJ1-2; tentative D call: TRBD1 (6 bases). Looked up from germline, CDR1 is MNHEY and CDR2 is SMNVEV (reference sequence). The CDR3 covers 17 residues. The germline V and J ends were trimmed by 2 bases and 4 bases, with 20 bases remaining between them. The CDR3 DNA follows: TGTGCCAGCAGTTTAAGAACGCGACAGGATTCTACCTATGGCTACACCTTC. It yields the protein CASSLRTRQDSTYGYTF.

This chain connects TRBV5-1 to TRBJ2-3, with D uncertain. This CDR3 comprises 15 residues. From germline, CDR1 is SGHRS and CDR2 YFSETQ. Trimming removed 0 bases at V and 6 bases at J, with 14 bases between. The CDR3 DNA is TGCGCCAGCAGCTTGGCCGGGCTATCACAGGATACGCAGTATTTT. Translating it yields CASSLAGLSQDTQYF.

The genes are TRBV27 and TRBJ2-2; tentative D call: TRBD2 (6 bases). Germline values: CDR1 MNHEY, CDR2 SMNVEV (reference sequence). The CDR3 has 16 residues. The V end lost 4 bases, the J end lost 4 bases, and 16 bases lay between the germline ends. For the CDR3, the DNA is TGTGCCAGCAGTTCCCCGCGGAGGGGCGGCACCGGGGAGCTGTTTTTT. Its protein product is CASSSPRRGGTGELFF.

V and J are TRBV15 and TRBJ2-1, with D possibly matching TRBD1 (6 bases). Germline CDR1 and CDR2: LNHNV and YYDKDF (reference sequence). Deletions cut 9 bases from V and 4 bases from J, with 16 bases between. The CDR3 covers 14 residues. The CDR3 DNA sequence: TGTGCCACACATCTCCGGGACACTTACAATGAGCAGTTCTTC. Its protein is CATHLRDTYNEQFF.

This clone was detected once. The chain couples TRBV2 to TRBJ2-2; D not certain. V was trimmed by 10 bases and J by 4 bases, leaving 10 bases between them. Germline assignment: CDR1 SNHLY and CDR2 FYNNEI. This CDR3 region has 12 residues. In nucleotides, the CDR3 is TGTGCCACCACCCTGGGCACCGGGGAGCTGTTTTTT. Protein product: CATTLGTGELFF.

The chain carries TRBV11-2 and TRBJ1-1; weak D call: TRBD1 (5 bases). CDR1 and CDR2 (germline): SGHAT, FQNNGV. The CDR3 totals 14 residues. Trimming took off 3 bases at V and 4 bases at J, with 12 bases between the two ends. CDR3 region: CASSFNQGTTEAFF. DNA of the CDR3: TGTGCCAGCAGCTTTAACCAGGGAACCACTGAAGCTTTCTTT.

J is TRBJ1-4 and V is TRBV18; no reliable D call. CDR1 and CDR2 from the germline V gene are KGHSH and LQKENI. This CDR3 is built from 16 residues. The V and J ends lost 5 bases and 0 bases respectively, with 13 bases between them. This CDR3 is CASSIGLHATNEKLFF. DNA for the CDR3: TGTGCCAGCTCAATCGGTTTGCATGCAACTAATGAAAAACTGTTTTTT. Complete variable domain (other parts from reference TRBV18 and TRBJ1-4): NAGVMQNPRHLVRRRGQEARLRCSPMKGHSHVYWYRQLPEEGLKFMVYLQKENIIDESGMPKERFSAEFPKEGPSILRIQQVVRGDSAAYFCASSIGLHATNEKLFFGSGTQLSVL.

The chain recombines TRBV4-1 with TRBJ1-1, with D unresolved. V lost 1 base and J 5 bases, leaving 8 bases between the germline ends. CDR3 length: 13 amino acids. CDR1 is MGHRA, CDR2 YSYEKL, per germline. The CDR3 spells CASSQARETEAFF. The CDR3 DNA reads TGCGCCAGCAGCCAAGCGAGAGAGACTGAAGCTTTCTTT.

The chain is built from TRBV6-6 and TRBJ1-1; 8 nucleotides agree with TRBD1. There are 13 residues in the CDR3. V lost 6 bases to trimming and J lost 10 bases; unmatched junction nucleotides: 10. The germline V gene has CDR1 MNHNY and CDR2 SVGAGI (reference sequence). CDR3 nucleotide sequence: TGTGCCAGCAGGGGACAGGCGGAGGGAGGAGCTTTCTTT. It specifies CASRGQAEGGAFF.

The CDR3 DNA sequence: TGCAGCGTTGATACATACAATGAGCAGTTCTTC. Encoded protein: CSVDTYNEQFF. The rearrangement uses TRBV29-1 and TRBJ2-1; D gene ambiguous. Germline lookup yields CDR1 SQVTM and CDR2 ANQGSEA. Deletions cut 3 bases from V and 4 bases from J, with 4 bases between. The length of the CDR3 is 11 residues.

The chain carries TRBV30 and TRBJ2-1, with no clear D. This CDR3 has 15 amino acids. V gave up 1 base and J gave up 5 bases, with 15 bases separating them. Germline CDR1 reads GTSNPN; CDR2 reads SVGIG (reference sequence). For the CDR3, the DNA is TGTGCCTGGAGTGGAGGATCTTACGGCCACAATGAGCAGTTCTTC. Its translation is CAWSGGSYGHNEQFF. Full variable domain (rest looked up from reference TRBV30 and TRBJ2-1): SQTIHQWPATLVQPVGSPLSLECTVEGTSNPNLYWYRQAAGRGLQLLFYSVGIGQISSEVPQNLSASRPQDRQFILSSKKLLLSDSGFYLCAWSGGSYGHNEQFFGPGTRLTVL.

The sample holds one count of this clone. V usage is TRBV2 and J usage is TRBJ1-2, with 10 bases fitting TRBD1. V lost 8 bases, J lost 8 bases, and 8 bases stayed unmatched. The germline gives CDR1 SNHLY, CDR2 FYNNEI. CDR3 size: 13 residues. This chain's CDR3 is CASERDRGWGYTF. In DNA form, the CDR3 reads TGTGCCAGCGAAAGGGACAGGGGATGGGGCTACACCTTC.

V and J are TRBV6-4 and TRBJ1-1; TRBD1 might be the D (6 bases). Germline lookup yields CDR1 MRHNA and CDR2 SNTAGT. The CDR3 runs 14 residues. Deletions cut 6 bases from V and 5 bases from J, with 16 bases between. CDR3 bases: TGTGCCAGCAGAGTGGACTCGAGGGGGACTGAAGCTTTCTTT. As protein: CASRVDSRGTEAFF.

The chain combines TRBV28 with TRBJ2-5; D might be TRBD1 (6 bases). This CDR3 has 13 residues. CDR1 is MDHEN, CDR2 SYDVKM, per germline. The germline V and J ends were trimmed by 6 bases and 5 bases, with 13 bases remaining between them. CDR3 sequence reads: CASRPTGTETQYF. In DNA, the CDR3 is TGTGCCAGCAGGCCCACAGGGACCGAGACCCAGTACTTC.

The genes are TRBV6-5 and TRBJ1-1; perhaps TRBD1 as D (5 bases). Germline V gives CDR1 MNHEY, CDR2 SVGAGI. This CDR3 has 16 residues. V shed 4 bases and J shed 4 bases, with 19 bases lying between them. CDR3 residues: CASSSRGVGTSTEAFF. CDR3 in DNA: TGTGCCAGCAGTTCCAGAGGGGTAGGGACGAGCACTGAAGCTTTCTTT.

V is TRBV5-1 and J is TRBJ1-3, with 9 bases fitting TRBD1. V was clipped by 3 bases and J by 3 bases; unmatched bases: 4. The CDR3 has 15 amino acids. Germline V gene lookup returns CDR1 SGHRS and CDR2 YFSETQ. CDR3 DNA sequence: TGCGCCAGCAGCTCGCGGACAGGGGATGGAAACACCATATATTTT. Protein sequence: CASSSRTGDGNTIYF.

The rearrangement joins TRBV10-3 to TRBJ2-1; D is ambiguous. CDR1 is ENHRY, CDR2 SYGVKD, per germline. The V and J ends lost 11 bases and 3 bases respectively, with 17 bases between them. This CDR3 spans 14 amino acids. CDR3 in amino acids: CASRYSPVYNEQFF. In nucleotides, the CDR3 is TGTGCCTCCCGGTACTCCCCGGTCTACAATGAGCAGTTCTTC.

The V and J genes are TRBV4-1 and TRBJ1-5; perhaps TRBD1 as D (5 bases). There are 17 residues in the CDR3. The V gene's germline CDR1 is MGHRA and CDR2 YSYEKL. Trimming stripped 0 bases from V and 0 bases from J, with 12 bases between. For the CDR3, the DNA is TGCGCCAGCAGCCAAGATCCTCAGGGCAATAGCAATCAGCCCCAGCATTTT. It codes for CASSQDPQGNSNQPQHF.

The CDR3 is CASSQEAAGTAYLAGAYEQYF. The DNA for the CDR3 is TGCGCCAGCAGCCAGGAGGCGGCCGGGACAGCATATCTAGCGGGGGCCTACGAGCAGTACTTC. The chain joins TRBV4-3 to TRBJ2-7, with TRBD2 matching over 10 bases. Germline V gives CDR1 LGHNA, CDR2 YSLEER. The CDR3 sequence is 21 residues long. Germline trimming cut 3 bases from V and 2 bases from J; bases unmatched to any gene: 22.

J is TRBJ1-5 and V is TRBV28, with a possible D match to TRBD1 (5 bases). Germline-derived CDR1 and CDR2 are MDHEN and SYDVKM. The CDR3 spans 16 residues. V was cut by 3 bases and J by 6 bases, with 18 bases left in between. CDR3 loop: CASSLGELVGGQPQHF. The CDR3 DNA follows: TGTGCCAGCAGTTTGGGGGAACTAGTGGGAGGTCAGCCCCAGCATTTT.

V and J are TRBV2 and TRBJ2-5, with TRBD2 matching over 9 bases. The CDR3 extends over 15 amino acids. Germline V gene data show CDR1 as SNHLY and CDR2 as FYNNEI. J gave up 3 bases and V 4 bases, and 6 bases lay outside the gene matches. The CDR3, as DNA: TGTGCCAGCAGTGTTGGCATAGCGGGGGAAGAGACCCAGTACTTC. It specifies CASSVGIAGEETQYF.

This clone has a handful of counts. The rearrangement joins TRBV5-1 to TRBJ1-1; TRBD1 aligns across 7 bases. The V and J ends lost 3 bases and 1 base, in that order; junction bases with no gene match: 12. CDR3 size: 17 residues. Germline V lookup: CDR1 SGHRS, CDR2 YFSETQ. The CDR3 nucleotides read TGCGCCAGCAGCTCGCCGGGACAGCACCCGGGGAACACTGAAGCTTTCTTT. It encodes CASSSPGQHPGNTEAFF.

This clone is a singleton in its sample. V is TRBV18 and J is TRBJ1-1; D may be TRBD1 (5 bases). This CDR3 comprises 15 residues. The V end was cut by 0 bases, the J end by 3 bases, with 11 bases between. Germline V gene data show CDR1 as KGHSH and CDR2 as LQKENI. The CDR3 spells CASSPPRGSHTEAFF. In DNA, the CDR3 is TGTGCCAGCTCACCACCGAGGGGTAGTCACACTGAAGCTTTCTTT.